The subject of this entry is one TCR beta chain. The sample belongs to a study of blood T cell repertoires in COVID-19. Overall study context: Acute-phase and convalescent COVID-19 samples originated in the United States, Italy and Spain.

Seattle researchers signed up patients amid active infection and tracked them longitudinally. Sequenced by immunoSEQ multiplex PCR; TCRdb stores in-frame clones only, minus some. Here the sample spans 150,000 to 200,000 clones, 80% to 90% being singletons. This CDR3 comprises 12 residues. Deletions cut 4 bases from V and 8 bases from J, with 6 bases between. What was sequenced was peripheral blood. This rearrangement joins TRBV12-3 or TRBV12-4 to TRBJ2-6; TRBD1 might be the D (5 bases). The clonotype was recovered from a woman aged 55 to 70 with COVID-19, enrolled during active disease. The CDR3 reads CASSWGSNVLTF. CDR3 bases: TGTGCCAGCAGTTGGGGCTCCAACGTCCTGACTTTC.